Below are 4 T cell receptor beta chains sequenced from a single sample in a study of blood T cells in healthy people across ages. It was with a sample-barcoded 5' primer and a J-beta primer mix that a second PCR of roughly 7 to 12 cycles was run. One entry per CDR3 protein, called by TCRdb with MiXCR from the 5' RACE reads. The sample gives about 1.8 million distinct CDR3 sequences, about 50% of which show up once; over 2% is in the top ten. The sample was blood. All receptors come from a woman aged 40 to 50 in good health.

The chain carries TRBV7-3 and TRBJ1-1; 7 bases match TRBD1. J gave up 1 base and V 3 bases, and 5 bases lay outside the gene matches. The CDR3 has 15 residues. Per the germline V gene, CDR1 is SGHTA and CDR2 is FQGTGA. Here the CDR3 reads CASSLSTGPNTEAFF. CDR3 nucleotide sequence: TGTGCCAGCAGCTTGTCGACAGGGCCGAACACTGAAGCTTTCTTT.

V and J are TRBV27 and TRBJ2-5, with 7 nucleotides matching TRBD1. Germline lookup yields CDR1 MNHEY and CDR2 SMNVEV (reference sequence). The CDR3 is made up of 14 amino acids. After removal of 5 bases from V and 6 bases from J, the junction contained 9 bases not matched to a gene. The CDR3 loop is CASSLDRRLQTQYF. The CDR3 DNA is TGTGCCAGCAGTCTGGACAGGAGGCTCCAGACCCAGTACTTC.

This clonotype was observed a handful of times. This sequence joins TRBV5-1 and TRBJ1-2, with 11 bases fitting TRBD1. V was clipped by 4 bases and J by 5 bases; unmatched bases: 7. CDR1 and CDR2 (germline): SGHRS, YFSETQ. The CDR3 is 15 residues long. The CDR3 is CASSVGQGAPYGYTF. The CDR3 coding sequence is TGCGCCAGCAGCGTCGGACAGGGGGCACCTTATGGCTACACCTTC.

The CDR3 region has the DNA TGTGCCAGCAGCTCCACCAGGGACAGTAATCAGCCCCAGCATTTT. Translating it yields CASSSTRDSNQPQHF. This rearrangement joins TRBV11-2 to TRBJ1-5; 7 positions agree with TRBD1. The CDR3 extends over 15 amino acids. Germline lookup yields CDR1 SGHAT and CDR2 FQNNGV. With V trimmed by 4 bases and J by 4 bases, 7 bases remained unmatched.